This TCR beta chain was observed in a study of patients and donors after allogeneic stem cell transplantation. The CDR3 loop spans 14 amino acids. V dropped 3 bases and J dropped 8 bases, with 19 bases sitting between them. Germline lookup yields CDR1 DFQATT and CDR2 SNEGSKA (reference sequence). TCRdb re-called the RT-PCR reads with MiXCR, one entry per CDR3 protein. The table shows 800,000 to 1,000,000 distinct CDR3 sequences, with around 17% occurring only once. Sequencing was done on a sample of blood, either unsorted or a sorted T cell fraction (not recorded which). The sequence was collected from a human donor who was either an allogeneic HSCT recipient or a stem cell or donor lymphocyte infusion donor (not recorded which). It is not recorded whose cells these are; they may come from a transplant donor. The chain has TRBV20-1 and TRBJ1-2; weak D call: TRBD1 (5 bases). The CDR3 here is CSASVAGRAEGYTF. The CDR3 coding sequence is TGCAGTGCTAGTGTGGCAGGGAGGGCGGAGGGCTACACCTTC.